This entry lists 9 T cell receptor beta chains sequenced from one sample in a study of post-analysis software for immune sequencing data. General observations from the study: Patients had higher frequencies than controls of about 5 TRBV segments, including TRBV5-6, TRBV5-1 and TRBV20-1.

Incorporated into the TCR beta cDNA libraries were unique molecular identifiers, which served to reduce PCR and sequencing biases. MiXCR, applied by TCRdb to the PCR reads, yields one record per CDR3 protein. The table shows about 560,000 distinct CDR3 sequences, with roughly 46% occurring only once. Their specific antigens are unknown. Source material: blood. Source of these receptors: a girl aged 10 to 17 with multiple sclerosis.

V gene TRBV27 combines with J gene TRBJ2-1; 8 bases fit TRBD1. Germline V gene data show CDR1 as MNHEY and CDR2 as SMNVEV (reference sequence). V was pared by 6 bases and J by 5 bases, with 6 bases of the junction left unmatched. This CDR3 is 14 amino acids long. Here the CDR3 reads CASRTGTGHNEQFF. CDR3 DNA: TGTGCCAGCAGGACCGGGACAGGTCACAATGAGCAGTTCTTC.

The rearrangement uses TRBV30 and TRBJ1-1, with a tentative D call TRBD1 (5 bases). The CDR3 is made up of 13 amino acids. Germline values: CDR1 GTSNPN, CDR2 SVGIG (reference sequence). Trimming pared 3 bases from V and 5 bases from J, leaving 13 bases between. CDR3 protein: CAWSHSGGTEAFF. The CDR3 nucleotides are TGTGCCTGGAGCCACTCGGGGGGAACTGAAGCTTTCTTT.

For the CDR3, the DNA is TGTGCCAGCAGTCGGAGGGGCGGATCACAAGAGACCCAGTACTTC. Translating it yields CASSRRGGSQETQYF. The chain couples TRBV2 to TRBJ2-5; tentative D call: TRBD2 (6 bases). The CDR3 loop spans 15 amino acids. The V end lost 5 bases, the J end lost 2 bases, and 15 bases lay between the germline ends. The V gene's germline CDR1 is SNHLY and CDR2 FYNNEI. The whole variable domain, filled in from reference TRBV2 and TRBJ2-5, reads EPEVTQTPSHQVTQMGQEVILRCVPISNHLYFYWYRQILGQKVEFLVSFYNNEISEKSEIFDDQFSVERPDGSNFTLKIRSTKLEDSAMYFCASSRRGGSQETQYFGPGTRLLVL.

The CDR3 is CASTPMGGGNEQFF. The CDR3 DNA sequence: TGTGCCAGCACCCCCATGGGGGGAGGCAATGAGCAGTTCTTC. The J gene is TRBJ2-1, the V gene TRBV12-3 or TRBV12-4; possibly TRBD2 for D (6 bases). This CDR3 spans 14 amino acids. Trimming left V 7 bases short and J 6 bases short, with 16 bases between.

The chain carries TRBV12-3 or TRBV12-4 and TRBJ1-2, with 8 bases matching TRBD1. The V and J ends lost 3 bases and 6 bases, in that order; junction bases with no gene match: 12. The CDR3 runs 16 residues. In DNA form, the CDR3 reads TGTGCCAGCAGTTTGAGGCAGGGGGCCTTGTCTAATGGCTACACCTTC. Its protein product is CASSLRQGALSNGYTF.

The rearrangement links TRBV20-1 to TRBJ2-5; tentatively, D is TRBD1 (7 bases). The J call may be faulty, since TRBJ2-7 better matches the DNA end. The CDR3 runs to 15 residues. The germline CDR1 and CDR2 sequences are DFQATT and SNEGSKA (reference sequence). CDR3 amino acids: CSAQHRQGGEDEQYF. CDR3 coding DNA: TGCAGTGCTCAACACAGACAGGGAGGTGAGGACGAGCAGTACTTC.

This clonotype has a handful of counts. The rearrangement joins TRBV12-3 or TRBV12-4 to TRBJ1-2; the D is unclear. The CDR3 consists of 13 residues. The V and J ends lost 7 bases and 3 bases respectively, with 12 bases between them. CDR3 amino acids: CASITTGDYGYTF. The CDR3 nucleotides read TGTGCCAGCATAACGACGGGAGACTATGGCTACACCTTC.

The chain joins TRBV7-9 to TRBJ2-5; perhaps TRBD1 as D (6 bases). The CDR3 extends over 13 amino acids. The V gene lost 5 bases and the J gene lost 11 bases, with 18 bases spanning the gap. Germline V CDR1 and CDR2: SEHNR, FQNEAQ (reference sequence). The CDR3 bases are TGTGCCAGCAGCATCCGGGACAATAAAGAGCAGTACTTC. It translates to CASSIRDNKEQYF.

As concerns this clonotype: One end of the junction varies from germline; a read error may be responsible. The chain employs TRBV4-2 and TRBJ2-1, with 9 bases that match TRBD2. This CDR3 is 16 amino acids long. Germline CDR1 LGHNA, CDR2 YNFKEQ. CDR3 amino acids: CASNQGTGLASWEQFF. CDR3 nucleotide sequence: TGTGCCAGCAACCAAGGAACGGGACTAGCATCGTGGGAGCAGTTCTTC.